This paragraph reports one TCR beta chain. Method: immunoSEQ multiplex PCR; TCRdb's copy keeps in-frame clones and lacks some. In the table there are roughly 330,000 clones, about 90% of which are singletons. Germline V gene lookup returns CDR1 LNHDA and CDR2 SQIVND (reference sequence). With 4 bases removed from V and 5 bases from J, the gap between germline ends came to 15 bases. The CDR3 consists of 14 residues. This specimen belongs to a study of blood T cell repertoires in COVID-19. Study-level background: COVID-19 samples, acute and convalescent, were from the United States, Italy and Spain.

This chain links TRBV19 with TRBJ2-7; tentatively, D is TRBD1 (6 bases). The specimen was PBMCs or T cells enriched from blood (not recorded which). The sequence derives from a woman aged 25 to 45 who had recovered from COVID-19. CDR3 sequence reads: CASSTTGSRDEQYF. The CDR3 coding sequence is TGTGCCAGTAGTACCACAGGGTCCAGGGACGAGCAGTACTTC.